A selection of T cell receptor beta chains follows, all from one sample in a study of T cell clonotyping in hematopoietic cell transplantation. Data came from immunoSEQ multiplex PCR; TCRdb stores just in-frame clones and leaves some out. The table shows fewer than 50,000 clones, with about nine tenths occurring only once. The sample here was peripheral blood mononuclear cells, taken before stem cell transplant. Every receptor here comes from a man in his 60s with biphenotypic leukemia. Some clones in this sample may be carry-over from other donors' samples. CDR3s include the opening cysteine and the closing phenylalanine or tryptophan. A D gene is named only where the DNA matches it firmly. For some rows the clone size is stated as once, few or many, or as a class when expanded; others skip it.

>TRBJ1-1|-|once|TRBV7-2
CASSLQGSAEAFF
TGTGCCAGCAGCCTACAGGGATCAGCTGAAGCTTTCTTT
>TRBJ2-1|-|-|TRBV5-1
CASSLDGGAYNEQFF
TGCGCCAGCAGCTTGGACGGGGGAGCCTACAATGAGCAGTTCTTC
>TRBJ1-1|-|-|TRBV15
CATSRDPNTEAFF
TGTGCCACCAGCAGAGATCCCAACACTGAAGCTTTCTTT
>TRBJ1-1|-|-|TRBV6-5
CASKRDLNTEAFF
TGTGCCAGCAAGAGGGACTTGAACACTGAAGCTTTCTTT
>TRBJ2-2|-|-|TRBV11-2
CASSLDPRELFF
TGTGCCAGCAGCTTAGACCCAAGGGAGCTGTTTTTT
>TRBJ2-3|TRBD2|-|TRBV6-6
CASSPGLAASTDTQYF
TGTGCCAGCAGCCCGGGACTAGCGGCCAGCACAGATACGCAGTATTTT
>TRBJ2-5|-|-|TRBV10-3
CAISAYQETQYF
TGTGCCATCAGTGCATACCAAGAGACCCAGTACTTC
>TRBJ2-6|-|-|TRBV4-2
CASSQGPGPGANVLTF
TGTGCCAGCAGCCAAGGCCCGGGCCCTGGGGCCAACGTCCTGACTTTC
>TRBJ1-2|-|-|TRBV30
CAWSVGAFANYGYTF
TGTGCCTGGAGTGTAGGGGCCTTCGCTAACTATGGCTACACCTTC
>TRBJ1-4|-|-|TRBV4-3
CASSPKWPAWEKLFF
TGCGCCAGCAGCCCGAAATGGCCGGCTTGGGAAAAACTGTTTTTT
>TRBJ2-3|-|-|TRBV16
CASKTMGSSTDTQYF
TGTGCCAGCAAGACAATGGGGTCTAGCACAGATACGCAGTATTTT
>TRBJ2-7|-|-|TRBV19
CASSDSSSYEQYF
TGTGCCAGTAGCGACAGTAGCTCCTACGAGCAGTACTTC
>TRBJ2-3|-|-|TRBV6-6
CASSYQHSSTDTQYF
TGTGCCAGCAGCTACCAACATAGTAGCACAGATACGCAGTATTTT
>TRBJ2-7|TRBD2|-|TRBV5-1
CASSLGLAGVGEQYF
TGCGCCAGCAGTCTGGGACTAGCGGGAGTTGGGGAGCAGTACTTC
>TRBJ2-7|-|-|TRBV25-1
CASSEFSYEQYF
TGTGCCAGCAGTGAATTTTCCTACGAGCAGTACTTC
>TRBJ2-7|TRBD1|few|TRBV4-2
CASSQEETGGEQYF
TGTGCCAGCAGCCAAGAAGAGACAGGGGGCGAGCAGTACTTC
>TRBJ1-2|-|-|TRBV30
CAWSDRNYGYTF
TGTGCCTGGAGTGACAGGAACTATGGCTACACCTTC
>TRBJ2-7|-|-|TRBV28
CASSFVGSAPSLSYEQYF
TGTGCCAGCAGTTTTGTCGGGAGTGCCCCCTCCTTATCCTACGAGCAGTACTTC
>TRBJ2-7|-|once|TRBV6-5
CASSYERQAEGQYF
TGTGCCAGCAGTTACGAAAGACAGGCCGAGGGGCAGTACTTC
>TRBJ1-2|-|-|TRBV6-1
CASSEWTGEVGYGYTF
TGTGCCAGCAGTGAATGGACGGGGGAAGTTGGCTATGGCTACACCTTC
>TRBJ1-1|TRBD1|-|TRBV5-4
CASSLDRAAEAFF
TGTGCCAGCAGCCTAGACAGGGCGGCTGAAGCTTTCTTT
>TRBJ1-5|-|-|TRBV5-1
CASSLGRQSSNQPQHF
TGCGCCAGCAGCTTGGGCCGACAGTCTAGCAATCAGCCCCAGCATTTT
>TRBJ1-5|-|once|TRBV30
CAWAVDSNQPQHF
TGTGCCTGGGCAGTTGATAGCAATCAGCCCCAGCATTTT
>TRBJ1-3|-|-|TRBV7-6
CASSSQQGGSGNTIYF
TGTGCCAGCAGCTCGCAACAGGGTGGCTCTGGAAACACCATATATTTT